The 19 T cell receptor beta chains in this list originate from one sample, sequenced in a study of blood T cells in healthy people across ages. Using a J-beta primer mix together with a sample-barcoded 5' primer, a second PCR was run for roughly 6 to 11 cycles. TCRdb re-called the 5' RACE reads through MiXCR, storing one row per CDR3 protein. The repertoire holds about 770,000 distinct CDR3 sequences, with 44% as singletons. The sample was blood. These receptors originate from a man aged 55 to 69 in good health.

DNA for the CDR3: TGTGCCAGCAGCAAAGCCCTAAAGCCACGGGGCACGGTGTCGAGAGAGACCCAGTACTTC. It codes for CASSKALKPRGTVSRETQYF. The chain joins TRBV21-1 to TRBJ2-4; the table gives TRBD1 as D, unverified against the DNA. The DNA end is more similar to TRBJ2-5, so the J call may be wrong. TRBV21-1 constitutes a pseudogene. The length of the CDR3 is 20 residues.

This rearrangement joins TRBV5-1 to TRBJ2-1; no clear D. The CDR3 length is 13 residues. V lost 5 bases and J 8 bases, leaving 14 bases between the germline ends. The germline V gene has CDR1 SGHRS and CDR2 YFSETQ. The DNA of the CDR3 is TGCGCCAGCAGTCCCCTAGTTTTCGATGAGCAGTTCTTC. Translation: CASSPLVFDEQFF. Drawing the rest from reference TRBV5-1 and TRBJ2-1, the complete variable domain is KAGVTQTPRYLIKTRGQQVTLSCSPISGHRSVSWYQQTPGQGLQFLFEYFSETQRNKGNFPGRFSGRQFSNSRSEMNVSTLELGDSALYLCASSPLVFDEQFFGPGTRLTVL.

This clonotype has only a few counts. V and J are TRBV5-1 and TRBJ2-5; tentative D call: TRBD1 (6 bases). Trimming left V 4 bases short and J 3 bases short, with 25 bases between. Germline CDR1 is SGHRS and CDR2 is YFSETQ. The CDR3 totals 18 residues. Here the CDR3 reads CASSPDGRAGTLEETQYF. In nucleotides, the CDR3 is TGCGCCAGCAGCCCGGACGGGCGAGCTGGGACACTAGAAGAGACCCAGTACTTC. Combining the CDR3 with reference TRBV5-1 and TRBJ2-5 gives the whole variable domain KAGVTQTPRYLIKTRGQQVTLSCSPISGHRSVSWYQQTPGQGLQFLFEYFSETQRNKGNFPGRFSGRQFSNSRSEMNVSTLELGDSALYLCASSPDGRAGTLEETQYFGPGTRLLVL.

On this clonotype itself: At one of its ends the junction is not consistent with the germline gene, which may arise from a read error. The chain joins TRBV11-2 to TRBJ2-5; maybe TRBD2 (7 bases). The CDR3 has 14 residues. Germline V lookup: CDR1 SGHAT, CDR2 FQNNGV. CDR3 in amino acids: CASSFGGRFETQYF. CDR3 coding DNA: TGTGCCAGCAGCTTCGGGGGGCGGTTTGAGACTCAGTACTTC.

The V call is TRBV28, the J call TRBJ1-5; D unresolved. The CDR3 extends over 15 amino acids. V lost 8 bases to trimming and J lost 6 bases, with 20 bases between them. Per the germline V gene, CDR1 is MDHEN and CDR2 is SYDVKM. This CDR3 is CASGGTASKAQPQHF. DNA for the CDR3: TGTGCCAGCGGAGGCACTGCTTCGAAAGCTCAGCCCCAGCATTTT.

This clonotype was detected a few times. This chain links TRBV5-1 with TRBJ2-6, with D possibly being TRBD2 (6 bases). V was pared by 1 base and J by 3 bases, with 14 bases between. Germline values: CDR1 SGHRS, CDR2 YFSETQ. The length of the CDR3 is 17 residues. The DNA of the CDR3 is TGCGCCAGCAGCTTGTCGGGGGTTATTGGTGGGGCCAACGTCCTGACTTTC. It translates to CASSLSGVIGGANVLTF. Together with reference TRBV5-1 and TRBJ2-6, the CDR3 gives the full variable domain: KAGVTQTPRYLIKTRGQQVTLSCSPISGHRSVSWYQQTPGQGLQFLFEYFSETQRNKGNFPGRFSGRQFSNSRSEMNVSTLELGDSALYLCASSLSGVIGGANVLTFGAGSRLTVL.

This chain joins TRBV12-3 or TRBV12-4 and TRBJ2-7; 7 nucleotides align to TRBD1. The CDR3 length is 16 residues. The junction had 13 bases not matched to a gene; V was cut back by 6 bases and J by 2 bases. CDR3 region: CASSRLGDRVPYEQYF. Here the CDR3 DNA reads TGTGCCAGCAGCCGCTTGGGAGACAGGGTACCCTACGAGCAGTACTTC.

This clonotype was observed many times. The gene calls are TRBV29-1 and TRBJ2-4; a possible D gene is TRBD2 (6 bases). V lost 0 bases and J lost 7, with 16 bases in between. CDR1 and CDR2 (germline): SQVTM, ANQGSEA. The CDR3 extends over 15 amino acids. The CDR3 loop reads CSVEDQWGVSNIQYF. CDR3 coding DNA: TGCAGCGTTGAAGATCAATGGGGGGTCTCCAACATTCAGTACTTC.

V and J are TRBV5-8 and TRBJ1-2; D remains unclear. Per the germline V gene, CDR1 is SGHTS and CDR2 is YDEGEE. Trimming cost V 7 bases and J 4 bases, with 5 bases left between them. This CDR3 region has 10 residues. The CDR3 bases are TGTGCCAGCTGGGGCTATGGCTACACCTTC. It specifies CASWGYGYTF.

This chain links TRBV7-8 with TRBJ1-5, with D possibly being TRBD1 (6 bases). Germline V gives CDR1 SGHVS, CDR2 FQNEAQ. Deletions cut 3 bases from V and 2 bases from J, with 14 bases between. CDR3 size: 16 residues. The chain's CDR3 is CASSLKGGMGNQPQHF. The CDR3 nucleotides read TGTGCCAGCAGCTTGAAGGGGGGGATGGGCAATCAGCCCCAGCATTTT.

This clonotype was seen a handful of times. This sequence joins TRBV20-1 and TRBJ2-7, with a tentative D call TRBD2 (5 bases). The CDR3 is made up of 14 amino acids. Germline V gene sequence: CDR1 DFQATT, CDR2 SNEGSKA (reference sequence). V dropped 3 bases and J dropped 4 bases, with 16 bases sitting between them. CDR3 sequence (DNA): TGCAGTGCTAGGCCTTCCGGCGGAGGATACGAGCAGTACTTC. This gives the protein CSARPSGGGYEQYF.

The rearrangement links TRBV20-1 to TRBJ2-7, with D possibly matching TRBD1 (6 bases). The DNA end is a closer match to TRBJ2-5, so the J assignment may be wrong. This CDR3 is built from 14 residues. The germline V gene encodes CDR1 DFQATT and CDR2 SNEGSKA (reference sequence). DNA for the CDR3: TGCAGTGTCATAAAGGGGGTGGAAATGGAGACCCAGTACTTC. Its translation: CSVIKGVEMETQYF.

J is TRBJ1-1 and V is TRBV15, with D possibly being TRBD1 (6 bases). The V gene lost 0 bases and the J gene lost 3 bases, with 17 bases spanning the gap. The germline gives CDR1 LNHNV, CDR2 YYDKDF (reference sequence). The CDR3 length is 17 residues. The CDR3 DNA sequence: TGTGCCACCAGCAGAGATCGGCAGGGGTGGCCTTACACTGAAGCTTTCTTT. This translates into CATSRDRQGWPYTEAFF.

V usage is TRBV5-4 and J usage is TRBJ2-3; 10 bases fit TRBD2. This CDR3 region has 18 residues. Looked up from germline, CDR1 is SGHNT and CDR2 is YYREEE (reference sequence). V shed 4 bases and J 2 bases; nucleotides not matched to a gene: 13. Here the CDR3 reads CASSGTYIAGGITDTQYF. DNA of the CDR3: TGTGCCAGCAGCGGTACTTACATAGCGGGGGGCATCACAGATACGCAGTATTTT.

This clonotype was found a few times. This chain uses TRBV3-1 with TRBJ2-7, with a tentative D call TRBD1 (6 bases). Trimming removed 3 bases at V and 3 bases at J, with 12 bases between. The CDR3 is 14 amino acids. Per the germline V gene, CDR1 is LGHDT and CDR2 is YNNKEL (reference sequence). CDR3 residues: CASSHLGQNYEQYF. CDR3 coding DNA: TGTGCCAGCAGCCATCTGGGACAAAACTACGAGCAGTACTTC.

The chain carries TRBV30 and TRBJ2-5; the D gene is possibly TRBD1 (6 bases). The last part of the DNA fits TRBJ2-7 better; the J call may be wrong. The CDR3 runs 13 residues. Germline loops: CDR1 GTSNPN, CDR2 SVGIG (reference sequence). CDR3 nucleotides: TGTGCCTGGAGTAGGGAAGGGGGTTACGAGCAGTACTTC. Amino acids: CAWSREGGYEQYF.

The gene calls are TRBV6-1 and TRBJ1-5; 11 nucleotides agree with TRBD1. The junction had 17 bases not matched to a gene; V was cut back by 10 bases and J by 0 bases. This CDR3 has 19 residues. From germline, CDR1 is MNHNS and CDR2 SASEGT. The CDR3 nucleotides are TGTGCCACTTTAGACCGGGACAGGGGGTCCGGGGATAGCAATCAGCCCCAGCATTTT. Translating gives CATLDRDRGSGDSNQPQHF.

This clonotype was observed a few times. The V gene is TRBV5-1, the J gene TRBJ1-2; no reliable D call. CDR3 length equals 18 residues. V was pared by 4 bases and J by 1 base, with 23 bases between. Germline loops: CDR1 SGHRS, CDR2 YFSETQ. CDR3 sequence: CASSPPGPGSPVNYGYTF. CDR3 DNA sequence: TGCGCCAGCAGCCCCCCCGGTCCGGGTTCGCCGGTTAACTATGGCTACACCTTC. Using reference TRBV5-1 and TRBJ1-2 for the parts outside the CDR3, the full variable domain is KAGVTQTPRYLIKTRGQQVTLSCSPISGHRSVSWYQQTPGQGLQFLFEYFSETQRNKGNFPGRFSGRQFSNSRSEMNVSTLELGDSALYLCASSPPGPGSPVNYGYTFGSGTRLTVV.

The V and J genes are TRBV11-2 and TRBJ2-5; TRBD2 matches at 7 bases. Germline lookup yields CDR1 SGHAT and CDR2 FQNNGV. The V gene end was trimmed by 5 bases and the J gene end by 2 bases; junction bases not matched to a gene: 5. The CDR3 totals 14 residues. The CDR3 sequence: CASSQAGRQETQYF. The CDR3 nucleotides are TGTGCCAGCAGCCAAGCGGGGAGGCAAGAGACCCAGTACTTC.